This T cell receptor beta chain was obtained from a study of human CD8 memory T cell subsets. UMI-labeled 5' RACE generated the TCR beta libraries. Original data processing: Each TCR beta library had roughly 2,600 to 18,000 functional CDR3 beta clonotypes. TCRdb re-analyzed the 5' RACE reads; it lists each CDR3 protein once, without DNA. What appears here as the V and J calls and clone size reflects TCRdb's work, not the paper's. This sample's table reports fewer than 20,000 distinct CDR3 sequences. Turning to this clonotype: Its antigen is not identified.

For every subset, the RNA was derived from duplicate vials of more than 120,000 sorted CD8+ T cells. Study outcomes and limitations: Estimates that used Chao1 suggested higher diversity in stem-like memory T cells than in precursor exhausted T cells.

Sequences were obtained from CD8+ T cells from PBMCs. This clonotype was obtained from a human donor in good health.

The CDR3 sequence is CASSSGQGDQPQHF. The V and J genes are TRBV7-9 and TRBJ1-5; TCRdb reports TRBD1, a call that lacks DNA to check it against. The CDR3 covers 14 residues. CDR1 is SEHNR and CDR2 is FQNEAQ in the germline V gene (reference sequence).